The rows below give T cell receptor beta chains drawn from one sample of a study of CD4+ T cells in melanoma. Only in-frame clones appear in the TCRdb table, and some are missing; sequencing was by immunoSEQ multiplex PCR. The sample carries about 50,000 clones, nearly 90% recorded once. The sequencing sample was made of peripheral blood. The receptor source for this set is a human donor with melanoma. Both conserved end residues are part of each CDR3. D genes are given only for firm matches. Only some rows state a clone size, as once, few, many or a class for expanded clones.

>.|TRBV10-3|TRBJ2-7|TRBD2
TGTGCCATCAGCGACCTGGCTAGCGGGGCCATCTCCTACGAGCAGTACTTC
CAISDLASGAISYEQYF
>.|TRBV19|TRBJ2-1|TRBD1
TGTGCCAGTACCTTAGACGGGACAGGGGCCAGGAATGAGCAGTTCTTC
CASTLDGTGARNEQFF
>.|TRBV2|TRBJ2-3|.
TGTGCCAGCAGATTAGGGTCCGGAGATACGCAGTATTTT
CASRLGSGDTQYF
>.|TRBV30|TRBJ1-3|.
TGTGCCTGGAGTGTACATGGGGGAAACACCATATATTTT
CAWSVHGGNTIYF
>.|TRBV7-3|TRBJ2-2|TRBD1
TGTGCCAGCAGCACCGGGACAGTCAGCACCGGGGAGCTGTTTTTT
CASSTGTVSTGELFF
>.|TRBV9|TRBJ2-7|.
TGTGCCAGCAGCGTAGGACAGGACAACTCCTACGAGCAGTACTTC
CASSVGQDNSYEQYF
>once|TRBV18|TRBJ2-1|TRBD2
TGTGCCAGCTCACTACCTCAACTAGCGCTAAACAATGAGCAGTTCTTC
CASSLPQLALNNEQFF
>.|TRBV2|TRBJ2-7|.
TGTGCCAGCAGTGTGTTCTACGAGCAGTACTTC
CASSVFYEQYF
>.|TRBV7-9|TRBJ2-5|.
TGTGCCAGCAGCTTAGTGGCTAGCTGGGGACAAGAGACCCAGTACTTC
CASSLVASWGQETQYF
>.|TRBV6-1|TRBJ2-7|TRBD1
TGTGCCAGCAGTGAAGTCCCGACAGGGACCTACGAGCAGTACTTC
CASSEVPTGTYEQYF
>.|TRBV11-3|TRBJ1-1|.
TGTGCCAGCAGCGCACAGGGTTCCACTGAAGCTTTCTTT
CASSAQGSTEAFF
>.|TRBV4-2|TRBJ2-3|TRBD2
TGTGCCAGCAGCCAAGACACTAGCGGGGAAGGAGATACGCAGTATTTT
CASSQDTSGEGDTQYF
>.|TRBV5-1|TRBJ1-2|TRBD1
TGCGCCAGCAGCCCCGAGGGGGCCGGCGGTGGCTACACCTTC
CASSPEGAGGGYTF
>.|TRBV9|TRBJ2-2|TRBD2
TGTGCCAGCAGCTACCTTATTAGCGGGGGAATGAACACCGGGGAGCTGTTTTTT
CASSYLISGGMNTGELFF
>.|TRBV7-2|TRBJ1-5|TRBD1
TGTGCCAGCAGCCCCCAGGGGGGTACGGGTCAGCCCCAGCATTTT
CASSPQGGTGQPQHF
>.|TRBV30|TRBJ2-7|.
TGTGCCTGGACGACCTCCTACGAGCAGTACTTC
CAWTTSYEQYF
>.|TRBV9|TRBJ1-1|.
TGTGCCAGCAGCGTAGATTTTTCCGAGGGCACTGAAGCTTTCTTT
CASSVDFSEGTEAFF
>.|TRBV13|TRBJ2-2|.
TGTGCCAGCAGCCCACGGCACGGGGAGCTGTTTTTT
CASSPRHGELFF
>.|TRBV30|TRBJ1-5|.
TGTGCCTGGAGTGTACAGGGTCTCAATCAGCCCCAGCATTTT
CAWSVQGLNQPQHF
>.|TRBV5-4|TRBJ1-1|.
TGTGCCAGCAGCCGGGGGTGGGGTAACACTGAAGCTTTCTTT
CASSRGWGNTEAFF
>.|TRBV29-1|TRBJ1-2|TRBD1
TGCAGCGTGAAAAATGGACAGGGCGGATATGGCTACACCTTC
CSVKNGQGGYGYTF
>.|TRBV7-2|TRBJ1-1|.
TGTGCCAGCAGCTTAGGGGGCCACACTGAAGCTTTCTTT
CASSLGGHTEAFF
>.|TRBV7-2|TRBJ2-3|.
TGTGCCAGCAGCTTAGTCCTGGCTCAGAATACGCAGTATTTT
CASSLVLAQNTQYF
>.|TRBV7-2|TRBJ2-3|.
TGTGCCAGCAGCACCCGGACTAGCACAGATACGCAGTATTTT
CASSTRTSTDTQYF
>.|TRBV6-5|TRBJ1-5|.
TGTGCCAGCAGACCCCGGGACAACCAGCCCCAGCATTTT
CASRPRDNQPQHF
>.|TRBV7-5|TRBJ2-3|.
TGTGCCAGAAGCTCAATCCGGGCCCCCTGGACAGATACGCAGTATTTT
CARSSIRAPWTDTQYF
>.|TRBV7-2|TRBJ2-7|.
TGTGCCAGCAGCGCCCAGGGCTACGAGCAGTACTTC
CASSAQGYEQYF
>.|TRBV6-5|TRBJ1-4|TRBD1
TGTGCCAGCAGTTGGGGACAGGGTGCGGGTAATGAAAAACTGTTTTTT
CASSWGQGAGNEKLFF
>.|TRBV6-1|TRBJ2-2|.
TGTGCCAGCAGGGTGGGAACAGTAGCTGGGGAGCTGTTTTTT
CASRVGTVAGELFF
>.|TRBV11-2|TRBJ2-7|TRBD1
TGTGCCAGCAGCCCCGACAGGGGAGACCCCTACGAGCAGTACTTC
CASSPDRGDPYEQYF
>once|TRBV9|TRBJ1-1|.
TGTGCCAGCAGCCCCCCGGGTATGAACACTGAAGCTTTCTTT
CASSPPGMNTEAFF
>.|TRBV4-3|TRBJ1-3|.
TGCGCCAGCAGCCAAGAGAGAGGGGATAGGAACTCTGGAAACACCATATATTTT
CASSQERGDRNSGNTIYF
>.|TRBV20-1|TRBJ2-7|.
TGCAGTGCTCCCACTCTCTACGAGCAGTACTTC
CSAPTLYEQYF
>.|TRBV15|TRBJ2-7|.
TGTGCCACCAGCAGAGATCTGGCGGGGAGCTTCTACGAGCAGTACTTC
CATSRDLAGSFYEQYF
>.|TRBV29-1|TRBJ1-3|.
TGCAGCGTTCAGACAGCTTACTCTGGAAACACCATATATTTT
CSVQTAYSGNTIYF
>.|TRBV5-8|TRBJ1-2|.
TGTGCCAGCAGCTTGGAGGCCAACTATGGCTACACCTTC
CASSLEANYGYTF
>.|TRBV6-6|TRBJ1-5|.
TGTGCCAGCAGCCTATGGGGGGGGCTTCCACAGCCCCAGCATTTT
CASSLWGGLPQPQHF
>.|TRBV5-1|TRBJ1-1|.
TGCGCCAGCAGCTTACAAATTGGACGGGACACTGAAGCTTTCTTT
CASSLQIGRDTEAFF
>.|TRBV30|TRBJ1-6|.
TGTGCCTGGAGTACCCCCGTGTCCCTCCACTTT
CAWSTPVSLHF
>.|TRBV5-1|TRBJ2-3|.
TGCGCCAGCAGCCCCCGGGCGGGCACGGCAGATACGCAGTATTTT
CASSPRAGTADTQYF
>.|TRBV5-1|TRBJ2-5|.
TGCGCCAGCAGCTTTGGCGGGGCCCAAGAGACCCAGTACTTC
CASSFGGAQETQYF
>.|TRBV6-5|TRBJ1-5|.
TGTGCCAGCGGAAGAGGGGTTCAGCCCCAGCATTTT
CASGRGVQPQHF
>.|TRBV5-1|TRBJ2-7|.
TGCGCCAGCAGCTTGTTGGAATTCCGCACCTACGAGCAGTACTTC
CASSLLEFRTYEQYF
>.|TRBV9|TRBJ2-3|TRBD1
TGTGCCAGCAGCGTAGGGGACAGATTTGGATCAGATACGCAGTATTTT
CASSVGDRFGSDTQYF
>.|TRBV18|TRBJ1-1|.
TGTGCCAGCTCACCCCCCTTTTTGAACACTGAAGCTTTCTTT
CASSPPFLNTEAFF
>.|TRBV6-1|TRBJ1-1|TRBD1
TGTGCCAGCAGTGAGGACAGGGACACTGAAGCTTTCTTT
CASSEDRDTEAFF
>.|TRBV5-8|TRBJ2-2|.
TGTGCCAGCAGCTTCAGGGGAGGGACCGGGGAGCTGTTTTTT
CASSFRGGTGELFF
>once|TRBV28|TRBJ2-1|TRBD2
TGTGCCAGCAGTGGGAGACTAGCGGGGGGGTCTCGGGAGCAGTTCTTC
CASSGRLAGGSREQFF
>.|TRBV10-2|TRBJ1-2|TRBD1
TGCGCCAGCACAGGGGAGGGGGCTGGCTATGGCTACACCTTC
CASTGEGAGYGYTF
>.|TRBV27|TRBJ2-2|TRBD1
TGTGCCAGCAGTTTATCGAGGCCACAGGGGGCGTCGGAGCTGTTTTTT
CASSLSRPQGASELFF